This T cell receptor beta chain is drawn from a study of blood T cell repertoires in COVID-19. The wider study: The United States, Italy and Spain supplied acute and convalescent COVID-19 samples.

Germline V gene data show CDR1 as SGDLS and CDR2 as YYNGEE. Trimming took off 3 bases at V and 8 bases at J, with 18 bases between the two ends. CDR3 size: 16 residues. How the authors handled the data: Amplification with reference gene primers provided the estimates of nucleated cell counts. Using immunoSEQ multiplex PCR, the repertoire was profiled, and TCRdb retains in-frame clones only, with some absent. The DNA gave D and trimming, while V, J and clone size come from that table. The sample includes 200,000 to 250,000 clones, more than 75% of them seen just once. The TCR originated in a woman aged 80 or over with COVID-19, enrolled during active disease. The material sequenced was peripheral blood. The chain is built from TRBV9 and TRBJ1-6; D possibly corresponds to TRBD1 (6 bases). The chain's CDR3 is CASSGKDSAGDSPLHF. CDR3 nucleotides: TGTGCCAGCAGCGGTAAGGACTCGGCAGGGGATTCACCCCTCCACTTT.